Presented here are 24 T cell receptor beta chains from one specimen sequenced in a study of CD8 T cells in ankylosing spondylitis. TCRdb recomputed calls from the 5' RACE reads with MiXCR, one row per CDR3 protein. This table holds 150,000 to 200,000 distinct CDR3 sequences, 10% to 15% found once. Input material: blood, either unsorted or a sorted T cell fraction (not recorded which). These receptors all stem from a female donor with ankylosing spondylitis or in good health (not recorded which).

This clonotype was picked up many times. The rearrangement uses TRBV29-1 and TRBJ2-5; maybe TRBD1 (6 bases). V was clipped by 4 bases and J by 5 bases, with 14 bases between them. Per the germline V gene, CDR1 is SQVTM and CDR2 is ANQGSEA. The CDR3 has 13 residues. The CDR3 region is CSVALGARETQYF. The CDR3 DNA reads TGCAGCGTTGCGTTGGGGGCCCGGGAGACCCAGTACTTC.

This clonotype was seen at least ten times. V and J are TRBV24-1 and TRBJ2-2; maybe TRBD1 (6 bases). This CDR3 has 13 residues. The germline CDR1 and CDR2 sequences are KGHDR and SFDVKD. The ends were cut back, 9 bases at V and 3 bases at J, with 10 bases in the middle. CDR3 residues: CATRDKYTGELFF. In DNA form, the CDR3 reads TGTGCCACCCGGGACAAGTACACCGGGGAGCTGTTTTTT.

In its sample, this clonotype was seen a few times. This chain uses TRBV7-2 with TRBJ2-1, with a possible D match to TRBD2 (5 bases). There are 15 residues in the CDR3. The V gene lost 3 bases and the J gene lost 3 bases, with 12 bases spanning the gap. From germline, CDR1 is SGHTA and CDR2 FQGNSA. CDR3 amino acids: CASSFERKLYNEQFF. CDR3 nucleotides: TGTGCCAGCAGCTTCGAGCGGAAACTCTACAATGAGCAGTTCTTC.

This rearrangement joins TRBV5-1 to TRBJ2-1; TRBD2 matches 9 bases. The CDR3 has 16 residues. V was pared by 4 bases and J by 4 bases, with 9 bases of the junction left unmatched. CDR1 is SGHRS and CDR2 is YFSETQ in the germline V gene. The CDR3, as DNA: TGCGCCAGCAGCGGAAATAGCGGGAGTTATTACAATGAGCAGTTCTTC. Its protein is CASSGNSGSYYNEQFF.

There are a few counts of this clonotype. V is TRBV10-3 and J is TRBJ2-7; 13 positions match TRBD2. Per the germline V gene, CDR1 is ENHRY and CDR2 is SYGVKD. CDR3 length equals 18 residues. The V segment lost 2 bases and the J segment 1 base; nucleotides outside the gene matches: 8. CDR3 coding DNA: TGTGCCATCAGTGAGGGGGGACTAGCGGGAAGAATTTCCTACGAGCAGTACTTC. Translated, it gives CAISEGGLAGRISYEQYF.

In its sample, this clonotype was seen a few times. This rearrangement joins TRBV30 to TRBJ1-2; no reliable D call. CDR1 is GTSNPN, CDR2 SVGIG, per germline (reference sequence). This CDR3 has 12 amino acids. The V gene lost 3 bases and the J gene lost 4 bases, with 9 bases spanning the gap. The CDR3 protein is CAWRVLGYGYTF. CDR3 in DNA: TGTGCCTGGAGGGTACTGGGCTATGGCTACACCTTC.

In its sample, this clonotype was seen many times. The chain joins TRBV7-8 to TRBJ2-1; D is ambiguous. This CDR3 is 16 amino acids long. Germline-derived CDR1 and CDR2 are SGHVS and FQNEAQ. Trimming pared 5 bases from V and 2 bases from J, leaving 16 bases between. The CDR3 is CASSPKQADTYNEQFF. DNA for the CDR3: TGTGCCAGCAGCCCAAAACAAGCAGACACCTACAATGAGCAGTTCTTC.

This clonotype was seen ten or more times. The rearrangement links TRBV5-1 to TRBJ2-1; the D gene is possibly TRBD1 (5 bases). The CDR3 is 15 residues long. Germline CDR1 reads SGHRS; CDR2 reads YFSETQ. V lost 0 bases, J lost 2 bases, and 9 bases lay in between. This chain's CDR3 is CASSLAAGTYNEQFF. CDR3 sequence (DNA): TGCGCCAGCAGCTTGGCCGCAGGGACCTACAATGAGCAGTTCTTC.

The chain uses TRBV20-1 and TRBJ2-3; D gene ambiguous. Trimming took 0 bases from V and 2 from J, leaving 9 bases between them. The CDR3 loop spans 14 amino acids. CDR1 and CDR2 from the germline V gene are DFQATT and SNEGSKA (reference sequence). CDR3 in DNA: TGCAGTGCTAGAGATCCCCTGCACACAGATACGCAGTATTTT. Residues: CSARDPLHTDTQYF.

This clonotype was counted between two and nine times. The chain recombines TRBV5-1 with TRBJ2-4, with 9 positions matching TRBD2. Germline assignment: CDR1 SGHRS and CDR2 YFSETQ. V shed 4 bases and J 8 bases; nucleotides not matched to a gene: 7. This CDR3 is built from 14 residues. CDR3 coding DNA: TGCGCCAGCAGCCCAGTAGCGGGAGATTACATTCAGTACTTC. Translating gives CASSPVAGDYIQYF.

The chain has TRBV7-2 and TRBJ2-7, with unresolved D. Germline loops: CDR1 SGHTA, CDR2 FQGNSA. The CDR3 consists of 14 residues. V dropped 2 bases and J dropped 3 bases, with 11 bases sitting between them. CDR3 region: CASSLPMGNYEQYF. Here the CDR3 DNA reads TGTGCCAGCAGCTTACCTATGGGCAACTACGAGCAGTACTTC.

This clonotype was seen repeatedly, ten times or more. The chain joins TRBV12-3 or TRBV12-4 to TRBJ1-5; TRBD1 agrees at 7 bases. This CDR3 comprises 16 residues. V shed 2 bases and J 7 bases; nucleotides not matched to a gene: 11. CDR3 loop: CASSLTRDRFGQPQHF. CDR3 DNA sequence: TGTGCCAGCAGTTTAACCCGGGACAGATTTGGCCAGCCCCAGCATTTT.

Many counts were recorded for this clonotype. The gene calls are TRBV2 and TRBJ2-3, with D perhaps matching TRBD1 (5 bases). The CDR3 is 14 residues long. Trimming left V 2 bases short and J 8 bases short, with 14 bases between. Germline V gives CDR1 SNHLY, CDR2 FYNNEI. CDR3 amino acids: CASSESDIPGTQYF. The CDR3 DNA is TGTGCCAGCAGTGAATCGGACATACCCGGTACGCAGTATTTT.

The table lists this clonotype with many counts. The V and J genes are TRBV20-1 and TRBJ2-1, with 7 bases lining up with TRBD1. Germline V CDR1 and CDR2: DFQATT, SNEGSKA (reference sequence). This CDR3 has 16 residues. V was pared by 0 bases and J by 7 bases, with 12 bases of the junction left unmatched. The CDR3, as DNA: TGCAGTGCTAGAGATCCGTCGGGACAGTACGTAAATGAGCAGTTCTTC. This translates into CSARDPSGQYVNEQFF.

At least ten counts were recorded for this clonotype. V is TRBV5-1 and J is TRBJ1-6; D is unresolved. The CDR3 has 15 amino acids. Germline CDR1 is SGHRS and CDR2 is YFSETQ. The V gene lost 0 bases and the J gene lost 10 bases, with 14 bases spanning the gap. Here the CDR3 reads CASSLETLGGSPLHF. The CDR3 DNA reads as TGCGCCAGCAGCTTGGAGACACTCGGAGGGTCACCCCTCCACTTT. Filled out from reference TRBV5-1 and TRBJ1-6, the complete variable domain reads KAGVTQTPRYLIKTRGQQVTLSCSPISGHRSVSWYQQTPGQGLQFLFEYFSETQRNKGNFPGRFSGRQFSNSRSEMNVSTLELGDSALYLCASSLETLGGSPLHFGNGTRLTVT.

This clonotype was seen at least ten times. The chain couples TRBV20-1 to TRBJ2-5; 7 positions agree with TRBD1. J gave up 5 bases and V 6 bases, and 18 bases lay outside the gene matches. The length of the CDR3 is 16 residues. CDR1 and CDR2 (germline): DFQATT, SNEGSKA (reference sequence). For the CDR3, the DNA is TGCAGTGCCGAGAAGGCCCGACAGGGCGGCTTGGAGACCCAGTACTTC. It encodes CSAEKARQGGLETQYF.

This clonotype showed up many times. The chain joins TRBV5-1 to TRBJ2-5, with 13 bases aligning to TRBD2. The V and J ends lost 0 bases and 6 bases, in that order; junction bases with no gene match: 11. This CDR3 has 18 residues. Germline V gives CDR1 SGHRS, CDR2 YFSETQ. The CDR3 DNA reads as TGCGCCAGCAGCTTGGTTGGACTAGCGGGAGAGGGTAGTAAGACCCAGTACTTC. Translated, it gives CASSLVGLAGEGSKTQYF.

This clonotype was counted at least ten times. This chain connects TRBV12-3 or TRBV12-4 to TRBJ1-1; TRBD1 is a possible D gene (6 bases). The CDR3 extends over 13 amino acids. V was pared by 6 bases and J by 5 bases, with 13 bases between. The CDR3 sequence is CASRIGGKTEAFF. The CDR3 region has the DNA TGTGCCAGCAGAATAGGGGGGAAGACTGAAGCTTTCTTT.

In this sample, this clonotype turned up many times. This rearrangement joins TRBV7-9 to TRBJ2-3; D remains ambiguous. Germline-derived CDR1 and CDR2 are SEHNR and FQNEAQ (reference sequence). This CDR3 has 14 residues. The V end was cut by 3 bases, the J end by 2 bases, with 9 bases between. The CDR3 sequence: CASSFTTDTDTQYF. CDR3 nucleotides: TGTGCCAGCAGCTTCACTACCGACACAGATACGCAGTATTTT.

This clonotype was seen many times. The rearrangement joins TRBV4-3 to TRBJ2-7; weak D call: TRBD2 (6 bases). V was cut by 1 base and J by 2 bases, with 12 bases left in between. Per germline, CDR1 LGHNA and CDR2 YSLEER. This CDR3 is 15 amino acids long. The CDR3 DNA is TGCGCCAGCAGCCAAGTATCTAGCGAGGCCTACGAGCAGTACTTC. It codes for CASSQVSSEAYEQYF.

This clonotype was seen repeatedly, ten times or more. The V call is TRBV7-2, the J call TRBJ2-3; tentative D call: TRBD1 (6 bases). Germline loops: CDR1 SGHTA, CDR2 FQGNSA. Trimming left V 4 bases short and J 5 bases short, with 16 bases between. This CDR3 contains 15 residues. DNA for the CDR3: TGTGCCAGCAGCTCCCTAGGGGGAGCTGGAGATACGCAGTATTTT. Translated, it gives CASSSLGGAGDTQYF.

The V and J genes are TRBV29-1 and TRBJ2-7; D remains ambiguous. V gave up 4 bases and J gave up 3 bases, with 13 bases separating them. Germline values: CDR1 SQVTM, CDR2 ANQGSEA. This CDR3 has 13 amino acids. CDR3 amino acids: CSVASAVNYEQYF. The CDR3 DNA follows: TGCAGCGTTGCGTCGGCAGTCAACTACGAGCAGTACTTC.

The V and J genes are TRBV13 and TRBJ2-7, with 10 positions matching TRBD2. CDR3 size: 16 residues. Germline-derived CDR1 and CDR2 are PRHDT and FYEKMQ (reference sequence). With 5 bases clipped from V and 3 bases from J, the junction kept 10 bases outside the gene matches. CDR3 protein: CASSRGVAGGLYEQYF. In DNA form, the CDR3 reads TGTGCCAGCAGCCGCGGGGTAGCGGGAGGACTCTACGAGCAGTACTTC.

This clonotype was detected many times. The V gene is TRBV6-2 or TRBV6-3, the J gene TRBJ2-2, with D perhaps matching TRBD1 or TRBD2 (6 bases each). The CDR3 covers 17 residues. Germline CDR1 and CDR2: MNHEY and SVGEGT. Trimming cost V 7 bases and J 4 bases, with 22 bases left between them. CDR3 sequence reads: CASTHRSGALSTGELFF. The CDR3 DNA sequence: TGTGCCAGCACCCATAGGTCGGGGGCATTGAGCACCGGGGAGCTGTTTTTT.